This section outlines one TCR beta chain sequence together with its context. The CDR3 is 17 amino acids. Germline trimming cut 5 bases from V and 1 base from J; bases unmatched to any gene: 8. CDR1 SEHNR and CDR2 FQNEAQ come from the germline V gene (reference sequence). The sample comes from a study of blood T cell repertoires in COVID-19. The overall study: COVID-19 samples, acute and convalescent, were from the United States, Italy and Spain.

Generated by immunoSEQ multiplex PCR, the TCRdb table keeps only in-frame clones and is missing some. The sample carries roughly 100,000 clones, 85% recorded once. This sequence originates from a man aged 45-60 years with acute or convalescent COVID-19. The sample consisted of peripheral blood. The J gene is TRBJ2-2, the V gene TRBV7-9; TRBD1 matches 9 bases. The CDR3: CASSPPTGGRNTGELFF. The CDR3 DNA reads TGTGCCAGCAGCCCGCCAACAGGGGGCAGGAACACCGGGGAGCTGTTTTTT.